Following are 19 T cell receptor beta chains from one sample sequenced in a study of shared clonotypes between healthy human individuals. Profiled with immunoSEQ multiplex PCR; TCRdb holds only in-frame clones, not every one. The sample lists hundreds of thousands of clones, less than 80% occurring once. Sample: memory CD4+ T cells sorted from blood. Subset specified: CD45RA-negative fraction. The receptors come from a woman in her twenties or thirties in good health.

This clone was detected only a few times. The chain employs TRBV30 and TRBJ2-1; 8 bases fit TRBD2. This CDR3 region has 14 residues. Unmatched junction bases numbered 8, after V lost 2 bases and J lost 8 bases. CDR1 and CDR2 from the germline V gene are GTSNPN and SVGIG (reference sequence). The CDR3 loop reads CAWSLKRESDEQFF. DNA for the CDR3: TGTGCCTGGAGTTTAAAGCGGGAGAGTGATGAGCAGTTCTTC.

This clone has just a few counts. The chain has TRBV9 and TRBJ1-1; D gene uncertain. Germline V CDR1 and CDR2: SGDLS, YYNGEE. V lost 0 bases and J lost 1, with 13 bases in between. The CDR3 sequence is 16 residues long. The CDR3 protein is CASSVARTGTNTEAFF. CDR3 sequence (DNA): TGTGCCAGCAGCGTAGCGCGCACGGGAACGAACACTGAAGCTTTCTTT.

The chain links TRBV6-5 to TRBJ2-6; D is possibly TRBD1 (6 bases). V was pared by 2 bases and J by 4 bases, with 9 bases between. The CDR3 loop spans 15 amino acids. The germline V gene encodes CDR1 MNHEY and CDR2 SVGAGI. CDR3 DNA sequence: TGTGCCAGCAGTTACACCACAGGGGGGGCCAACGTCCTGACTTTC. Translation: CASSYTTGGANVLTF.

This clone was counted a few times. The chain recombines TRBV30 with TRBJ1-5; D possibly corresponds to TRBD1 (6 bases). This CDR3 has 13 residues. CDR1 and CDR2 from the germline V gene are GTSNPN and SVGIG (reference sequence). V dropped 4 bases and J dropped 5 bases, with 12 bases sitting between them. In DNA, the CDR3 is TGTGCCTGGAACCGGGGGGGCGATCAGCCCCAGCATTTT. It specifies CAWNRGGDQPQHF.

The V gene is TRBV6-1, the J gene TRBJ2-4; 11 nucleotides agree with TRBD2. V lost 4 bases to trimming and J lost 5 bases; unmatched junction nucleotides: 7. Germline V lookup: CDR1 MNHNS, CDR2 SASEGT. The CDR3 covers 16 residues. In DNA, the CDR3 is TGTGCCAGCAGTGCAGTTTCACTAGCGGGAGAAAACATTCAGTACTTC. The encoded protein is CASSAVSLAGENIQYF.

This clone has a handful of counts. The chain uses TRBV4-2 and TRBJ1-5; tentative D call: TRBD1 (6 bases). The CDR3 is 14 residues long. V dropped 5 bases and J dropped 3 bases, with 11 bases sitting between them. From germline, CDR1 is LGHNA and CDR2 YNFKEQ. The CDR3 loop reads CASSVDSNNQPQHF. The CDR3 DNA is TGTGCCAGCAGCGTGGACAGCAACAATCAGCCCCAGCATTTT.

V is TRBV14 and J is TRBJ2-1; 8 nucleotides agree with TRBD2. V lost 2 bases, J lost 7 bases, and 16 bases stayed unmatched. The germline V gene has CDR1 SGHDN and CDR2 FVKESK. There are 18 residues in the CDR3. CDR3 in DNA: TGTGCCAGCAGCCAACACTACCGTAGCGGGATTGTTCGGAATGAGCAGTTCTTC. Residues: CASSQHYRSGIVRNEQFF.

This clone was counted only a few times. The chain joins TRBV11-3 to TRBJ2-7; the match to TRBD1 covers 11 bases. The germline V gene has CDR1 SGHNT and CDR2 YENEEA. V trimming: 5 bases; J trimming: 0 bases; junction bases outside the gene matches: 3. This CDR3 contains 15 residues. The CDR3 loop reads CASSRGQGASYEQYF. The CDR3 nucleotides are TGTGCCAGCAGCCGAGGACAGGGGGCCTCCTACGAGCAGTACTTC.

This sequence joins TRBV28 and TRBJ2-5; 10 bases match TRBD2. This CDR3 spans 14 amino acids. Germline V gene data show CDR1 as MDHEN and CDR2 as SYDVKM. V dropped 5 bases and J dropped 5; count of bases not matched to a gene: 5. In DNA form, the CDR3 reads TGTGCCAGCAGTCTAGCGGGAGTGAGGGAGACCCAGTACTTC. This encodes CASSLAGVRETQYF.

The chain joins TRBV27 to TRBJ2-2; tentatively, D is TRBD1 (5 bases). Trimming left V 5 bases short and J 4 bases short, with 20 bases between. This CDR3 comprises 17 residues. CDR1 and CDR2 (germline): MNHEY, SMNVEV (reference sequence). CDR3 DNA: TGTGCCAGCAGTATCCCCCGGAAAGGGGCGAGCACCGGGGAGCTGTTTTTT. It is translated as CASSIPRKGASTGELFF.

The rearrangement links TRBV5-4 to TRBJ2-1; 9 nucleotides align to TRBD1. The CDR3 totals 16 residues. Per germline, CDR1 SGHNT and CDR2 YYREEE (reference sequence). The junction had 11 bases not matched to a gene; V was cut back by 4 bases and J by 6 bases. In DNA form, the CDR3 reads TGTGCCAGCAGCACGGGACAGGGCGGAATTGGCAATGAGCAGTTCTTC. It is translated as CASSTGQGGIGNEQFF. The complete variable domain, with remaining parts taken from reference TRBV5-4 and TRBJ2-1, reads ETGVTQSPTHLIKTRGQQVTLRCSSQSGHNTVSWYQQALGQGPQFIFQYYREEENGRGNFPPRFSGLQFPNYSSELNVNALELDDSALYLCASSTGQGGIGNEQFFGPGTRLTVL.

The rearrangement uses TRBV27 and TRBJ1-1; 8 nucleotides agree with TRBD1. Per germline, CDR1 MNHEY and CDR2 SMNVEV (reference sequence). The trim removed 7 bases at V and 1 base at J, leaving 8 bases unmatched. The CDR3 is made up of 15 amino acids. The DNA for the CDR3 is TGTGCCAGCACCTTGGACGGGACAGGGAACACTGAAGCTTTCTTT. Translated, it gives CASTLDGTGNTEAFF.

This chain links TRBV7-3 with TRBJ2-3, with D possibly TRBD2 on 6 matching bases. The germline V gene has CDR1 SGHTA and CDR2 FQGTGA. This CDR3 is built from 14 residues. Trimming cost V 0 bases and J 4 bases, with 8 bases left between them. This chain's CDR3 is CASSLTPGADTQYF. CDR3 DNA sequence: TGTGCCAGCAGCTTAACGCCGGGGGCAGATACGCAGTATTTT.

As DNA, the CDR3 is TGTGCCAGCAGCTTAGACAGACCGTCTGGGGCCAACGTCCTGACTTTC. Translated: CASSLDRPSGANVLTF. The V gene is TRBV7-9, the J gene TRBJ2-6, with D uncertain. Germline loops: CDR1 SEHNR, CDR2 FQNEAQ (reference sequence). V lost 1 base and J 1 base, leaving 8 bases between the germline ends. This CDR3 comprises 16 residues.

This clone was counted many times. The chain has TRBV25-1 and TRBJ1-6, with D maybe TRBD1 (5 bases). The CDR3 extends over 12 amino acids. Trimming took 7 bases from V and 10 from J, leaving 11 bases between them. Germline CDR1 MGHDK, CDR2 SYGVNS. The CDR3 here is CASTSGLSPLHF. The CDR3 nucleotides read TGTGCCAGCACCTCAGGGCTCTCACCCCTCCACTTT.

This clone is a singleton in its sample. The rearrangement uses TRBV6-1 and TRBJ2-5, with 7 positions matching TRBD2. CDR3 size: 16 residues. Per the germline V gene, CDR1 is MNHNS and CDR2 is SASEGT. V lost 4 bases to trimming and J lost 4 bases; unmatched junction nucleotides: 12. Here the CDR3 DNA reads TGTGCCAGCAGTGGAGGCCCCCGGGAGGATTTAGAGACCCAGTACTTC. Protein: CASSGGPREDLETQYF.

This clone was found a few times. The V gene is TRBV9, the J gene TRBJ2-2; 7 nucleotides match TRBD1. CDR1 and CDR2 from the germline V gene are SGDLS and YYNGEE. V shed 1 base, J shed 5 bases, and the junction held 5 bases outside the gene matches. The CDR3 loop spans 15 amino acids. CDR3 bases: TGTGCCAGCAGCGTAACAAACAGGGGAACCGGGGAGCTGTTTTTT. This translates into CASSVTNRGTGELFF.

This clone turned up a few times. CDR3 sequence (DNA): TGCGCCAGCAGCTGGATCACTGCAGGTACTGCGAACACCGGGGAGCTGTTTTTT. Amino acids: CASSWITAGTANTGELFF. V gene TRBV5-1 combines with J gene TRBJ2-2; D is unclear. Trimming cost V 3 bases and J 0 bases, with 18 bases left between them. Germline V gives CDR1 SGHRS, CDR2 YFSETQ. The CDR3 contains 18 residues. The full variable domain, completed using reference TRBV5-1 and TRBJ2-2, is KAGVTQTPRYLIKTRGQQVTLSCSPISGHRSVSWYQQTPGQGLQFLFEYFSETQRNKGNFPGRFSGRQFSNSRSEMNVSTLELGDSALYLCASSWITAGTANTGELFFGEGSRLTVL.

This rearrangement joins TRBV18 to TRBJ2-2; 8 positions match TRBD1. The V segment lost 3 bases and the J segment 3 bases; nucleotides outside the gene matches: 6. The germline V gene encodes CDR1 KGHSH and CDR2 LQKENI. This CDR3 is 16 amino acids long. The CDR3 DNA reads TGTGCCAGCTCACCGCGGACAGGGCGAGACACCGGGGAGCTGTTTTTT. It translates to CASSPRTGRDTGELFF.